One and the same sample provided the 6 T cell receptor beta chains below, sequenced in a study of response to subunit inactivated influenza vaccine. TCRdb reprocessed the RT-PCR reads via MiXCR and lists one record per CDR3 protein. The table has 700,000 to 800,000 distinct CDR3 sequences, approximately 17% seen once. The source was PBMCs from blood, collected more than 4 days after vaccination. The receptors here all came from a man aged 45-60 years who received an inactivated influenza vaccine.

The chain is built from TRBV27 and TRBJ1-2; 9 nucleotides align to TRBD1. V lost 3 bases and J lost 6; bases outside the gene matches: 8. The CDR3 runs 15 residues. In germline, CDR1 is MNHEY, CDR2 SMNVEV (reference sequence). The CDR3 sequence is CASSFTGGAGNGYTF. CDR3 coding DNA: TGTGCCAGCAGTTTTACAGGGGGCGCTGGGAATGGCTACACCTTC.

The chain couples TRBV19 to TRBJ2-7; maybe TRBD2 (6 bases). Germline V CDR1 and CDR2: LNHDA, SQIVND (reference sequence). Trimming left V 6 bases short and J 7 bases short, with 16 bases between. This CDR3 comprises 13 residues. This CDR3 reads CASSPGRDLEQYF. The CDR3, as DNA: TGTGCCAGTAGCCCGGGACGGGACTTGGAGCAGTACTTC.

The V and J genes are TRBV7-2 and TRBJ1-2; D is uncertain. CDR3 length equals 14 residues. CDR1 is SGHTA and CDR2 is FQGNSA in the germline V gene. V lost 5 bases and J 2 bases, leaving 12 bases between the germline ends. CDR3 loop: CASSPVLRNYGYTF. CDR3 in DNA: TGTGCCAGCAGCCCGGTGCTCAGGAACTATGGCTACACCTTC.

This clonotype was observed many times. This rearrangement joins TRBV5-1 to TRBJ2-3, with TRBD2 matching 9 bases. CDR1 is SGHRS and CDR2 is YFSETQ in the germline V gene. The CDR3 runs to 19 residues. J gave up 2 bases and V 0 bases, and 13 bases lay outside the gene matches. The chain's CDR3 is CASSLDPGPIAGDTDTQYF. As DNA, the CDR3 is TGCGCCAGCAGCTTGGACCCAGGGCCTATAGCGGGAGACACAGATACGCAGTATTTT.

This clonotype was counted only a few times. This rearrangement joins TRBV12-3 or TRBV12-4 to TRBJ1-1; D is possibly TRBD1 (5 bases). The CDR3 contains 14 residues. V was pared by 2 bases and J by 0 bases, with 7 bases between. CDR3 in DNA: TGTGCCAGCAGTTTATTGGGGGTGAACACTGAAGCTTTCTTT. Protein product: CASSLLGVNTEAFF.

This chain links TRBV6-1 with TRBJ2-6; D remains unclear. The germline V and J ends were trimmed by 7 bases and 0 bases, with 13 bases remaining between them. CDR3 size: 16 residues. Germline CDR1 is MNHNS and CDR2 is SASEGT. CDR3 nucleotide sequence: TGTGCCAGCACAAAGTCCCCAGGCTCTGGGGCCAACGTCCTGACTTTC. Its translation: CASTKSPGSGANVLTF.